The entry below describes one T cell receptor beta chain. Its target is unknown. These data are taken from a study of T-cell memory formation after mild COVID-19. Barcoded TCR alpha and TCR beta cDNA libraries with UMIs came from 5'RACE using constant-segment primers. TCRdb re-called the 5' RACE reads with MiXCR, one entry per CDR3 protein. Here the sample spans 130,000 to 150,000 distinct CDR3 sequences, roughly a fifth being singletons. Study-level results: Contracting CD4+ clones sat mainly in CM and EM; CD8+ in EMRA.

Trimming pared 0 bases from V and 4 bases from J, leaving 9 bases between. The V gene's germline CDR1 is ENHRY and CDR2 SYGVKD. This CDR3 contains 14 residues. The sample comprised PBMCs or a T cell subset sorted from them (not recorded which). This clonotype originated in an adult woman who had mild COVID-19 (a few samples of this study predate the infection). Cell type and time point are not known. V usage is TRBV10-3 and J usage is TRBJ1-1; D remains unclear. CDR3 amino acids: CAISESRRFTEAFF. The CDR3, as DNA: TGTGCCATCAGTGAGTCACGGAGGTTCACTGAAGCTTTCTTT.